Following are 30 T cell receptor beta chains from one sample sequenced in a study of blood T cell repertoires in COVID-19. Clones were sequenced by immunoSEQ multiplex PCR, and TCRdb holds only the in-frame ones, with some missing. The sample has 190,000 or so clones; roughly 89% are singletons. The sequenced sample consisted of peripheral blood. The source of these receptors is a man aged 55 to 70 who had recovered from COVID-19.

CDR3 residues: CAWSQTSLETQYF. CDR3 coding DNA: TGTGCCTGGAGTCAGACTAGTTTGGAGACCCAGTACTTC. V usage is TRBV30 and J usage is TRBJ2-5, with D possibly being TRBD2 (6 bases). This CDR3 comprises 13 residues. Germline CDR1 reads GTSNPN; CDR2 reads SVGIG (reference sequence). V was trimmed by 2 bases and J by 5 bases, leaving 12 bases between them. Filled out from reference TRBV30 and TRBJ2-5, the complete variable domain reads SQTIHQWPATLVQPVGSPLSLECTVEGTSNPNLYWYRQAAGRGLQLLFYSVGIGQISSEVPQNLSASRPQDRQFILSSKKLLLSDSGFYLCAWSQTSLETQYFGPGTRLLVL.

V gene TRBV29-1 combines with J gene TRBJ1-1, with D possibly TRBD1 on 6 matching bases. Germline CDR1 and CDR2: SQVTM and ANQGSEA. Trimming pared 4 bases from V and 1 base from J, leaving 10 bases between. The CDR3 is made up of 13 amino acids. The CDR3 spells CSVVGHSNTEAFF. The CDR3 DNA reads TGCAGCGTTGTGGGACACTCGAACACTGAAGCTTTCTTT.

This sequence joins TRBV5-1 and TRBJ2-3; TRBD1 is a possible D gene (5 bases). This CDR3 contains 15 residues. Germline V CDR1 and CDR2: SGHRS, YFSETQ. V shed 2 bases and J shed 3 bases, with 13 bases lying between them. The CDR3 is CASSLQVPETDTQYF. The CDR3 DNA is TGCGCCAGCAGCTTACAGGTTCCGGAAACAGATACGCAGTATTTT.

The chain has TRBV5-1 and TRBJ1-1; weak D call: TRBD1 (5 bases). Per the germline V gene, CDR1 is SGHRS and CDR2 is YFSETQ. Trimming cost V 1 base and J 0 bases, with 10 bases left between them. CDR3 size: 15 residues. This CDR3 is CASSLSQGMNTEAFF. In nucleotides, the CDR3 is TGCGCCAGCAGCTTGTCCCAGGGAATGAACACTGAAGCTTTCTTT.

This chain connects TRBV10-3 to TRBJ2-3; no firm D call. V dropped 4 bases and J dropped 4 bases, with 3 bases sitting between them. This CDR3 is 11 amino acids long. Per germline, CDR1 ENHRY and CDR2 SYGVKD. The CDR3 loop reads CAISGADTQYF. Written as DNA, the CDR3 is TGTGCCATCAGTGGCGCAGATACGCAGTATTTT.

The V call is TRBV2, the J call TRBJ2-7; TRBD1 agrees at 8 bases. Trimming cost V 6 bases and J 2 bases; bases outside gene matches: 9. The length of the CDR3 is 15 residues. CDR1 and CDR2 from the germline V gene are SNHLY and FYNNEI. In DNA form, the CDR3 reads TGTGCCAGCAGGACTTCAGGGGGCTCCCCCTACGAGCAGTACTTC. It encodes CASRTSGGSPYEQYF. The full variable domain, in which reference TRBV2 and TRBJ2-7 provide the parts outside the CDR3, is EPEVTQTPSHQVTQMGQEVILRCVPISNHLYFYWYRQILGQKVEFLVSFYNNEISEKSEIFDDQFSVERPDGSNFTLKIRSTKLEDSAMYFCASRTSGGSPYEQYFGPGTRLTVT.

The chain couples TRBV27 to TRBJ2-1; possible D gene TRBD1, 6 bases. Germline assignment: CDR1 MNHEY and CDR2 SMNVEV (reference sequence). CDR3 length: 14 amino acids. Trimming shortened V by 3 bases and J by 1 base, and 7 bases separated the two germline ends. CDR3 in DNA: TGTGCCAGCAGTTTGACAGGTTCCTACAATGAGCAGTTCTTC. Amino acid sequence: CASSLTGSYNEQFF.

The chain joins TRBV9 to TRBJ1-1, with 7 positions matching TRBD1. Germline CDR1 SGDLS, CDR2 YYNGEE. This CDR3 has 15 residues. J lost 4 bases, V lost 4 bases, and 10 bases had no gene match. This CDR3 reads CASSSPSGGFTEAFF. CDR3 nucleotide sequence: TGTGCCAGCAGCTCACCCTCAGGGGGGTTCACTGAAGCTTTCTTT.

In its sample, this clone was seen many times. CDR3 residues: CAWSRGTGAARTQYF. DNA for the CDR3: TGTGCCTGGAGTAGGGGGACAGGGGCAGCTCGTACGCAGTATTTT. J is TRBJ2-3 and V is TRBV30, with 10 bases fitting TRBD1. Germline assignment: CDR1 GTSNPN and CDR2 SVGIG (reference sequence). Unmatched junction bases numbered 10, after V lost 2 bases and J lost 8 bases. The CDR3 is 15 residues long.

The rearrangement joins TRBV4-3 to TRBJ1-2; D may be TRBD1 (5 bases). From germline, CDR1 is LGHNA and CDR2 YSLEER. The CDR3 has 14 amino acids. Trimming cost V 0 bases and J 4 bases, with 9 bases left between them. CDR3 in amino acids: CASSQDSGGYGYTF. In DNA form, the CDR3 reads TGCGCCAGCAGCCAAGATAGCGGGGGCTATGGCTACACCTTC.

The chain is built from TRBV28 and TRBJ2-5; 8 nucleotides match TRBD2. V shed 7 bases and J 4 bases; nucleotides not matched to a gene: 8. Germline assignment: CDR1 MDHEN and CDR2 SYDVKM. The CDR3 length is 14 residues. The DNA for the CDR3 is TGTGCCAGCACGGGGGCCAGCGGGAGAGAGACCCAGTACTTC. Protein sequence: CASTGASGRETQYF.

The chain employs TRBV5-1 and TRBJ2-7; no firm D call. The CDR3 has 13 amino acids. V was cut by 4 bases and J by 1 base, with 9 bases left in between. CDR1 SGHRS and CDR2 YFSETQ come from the germline V gene. This CDR3 is CASSTAVSYEQYF. The CDR3 bases are TGCGCCAGCAGCACAGCTGTTTCCTACGAGCAGTACTTC.

The genes are TRBV19 and TRBJ2-2; 7 bases match TRBD1. The germline V gene encodes CDR1 LNHDA and CDR2 SQIVND (reference sequence). This CDR3 region has 16 residues. Trimming took 7 bases from V and 0 from J; bases not matched to a gene: 8. The CDR3 DNA sequence: TGTGCCAGTAATCTACTAGGGACAGCGAACACCGGGGAGCTGTTTTTT. It codes for CASNLLGTANTGELFF.

The chain links TRBV6-5 to TRBJ1-2; a weak D match, TRBD1 (6 bases). Between the trimmed V and J ends, which lost 5 bases and 8 bases, there was a span of 12 bases. Looked up from germline, CDR1 is MNHEY and CDR2 is SVGAGI. The CDR3 is 12 residues long. In DNA, the CDR3 is TGTGCCAGCAGTACACAGGGCGCCGGCTACACCTTC. This gives the protein CASSTQGAGYTF.

Only one count was recorded for this clone. This chain connects TRBV18 to TRBJ1-2; 10 bases align to TRBD1. Germline CDR1 KGHSH, CDR2 LQKENI. CDR3 length: 17 residues. Trimming took 1 base from V and 0 from J; bases not matched to a gene: 5. For the CDR3, the DNA is TGTGCCAGCTCACCACTCTCCGGGACAGGGGCTAACTATGGCTACACCTTC. Its protein is CASSPLSGTGANYGYTF. Complete variable domain (other parts from reference TRBV18 and TRBJ1-2): NAGVMQNPRHLVRRRGQEARLRCSPMKGHSHVYWYRQLPEEGLKFMVYLQKENIIDESGMPKERFSAEFPKEGPSILRIQQVVRGDSAAYFCASSPLSGTGANYGYTFGSGTRLTVV.

V is TRBV27 and J is TRBJ1-3, with 7 bases that match TRBD1. Germline loops: CDR1 MNHEY, CDR2 SMNVEV (reference sequence). The junction had 12 bases not matched to a gene; V was cut back by 8 bases and J by 2 bases. The CDR3 is made up of 16 amino acids. Written as DNA, the CDR3 is TGTGCCAGCGGGTACAGGGGCCCAGAGGCTGGAAACACCATATATTTT. Its protein product is CASGYRGPEAGNTIYF.

The chain recombines TRBV30 with TRBJ1-5, with D perhaps TRBD1 (6 bases). Germline V gene lookup returns CDR1 GTSNPN and CDR2 SVGIG (reference sequence). Trimming took off 0 bases at V and 7 bases at J, with 10 bases between the two ends. The CDR3 covers 13 residues. CDR3 region: CAWSVHRDQPQHF. CDR3 in DNA: TGTGCCTGGAGTGTACACAGGGACCAGCCCCAGCATTTT.

This chain connects TRBV2 to TRBJ1-1, with D unclear. Germline V gene data show CDR1 as SNHLY and CDR2 as FYNNEI. Trimming took 2 bases from V and 2 from J, leaving 6 bases between them. This CDR3 contains 13 residues. CDR3 in amino acids: CASSEYLNTEAFF. The CDR3 bases are TGTGCCAGCAGTGAATACTTAAACACTGAAGCTTTCTTT.

The rearrangement joins TRBV9 to TRBJ1-1; 7 bases are a match to TRBD1. The CDR3 runs 14 residues. V was pared by 0 bases and J by 3 bases, with 2 bases of the junction left unmatched. Germline loops: CDR1 SGDLS, CDR2 YYNGEE. The CDR3 here is CASSVAGGDTEAFF. CDR3 nucleotides: TGTGCCAGCAGCGTAGCAGGGGGTGACACTGAAGCTTTCTTT.

This chain uses TRBV7-8 with TRBJ1-1, with 9 bases matching TRBD1. V was clipped by 5 bases and J by 11 bases; unmatched bases: 6. Germline V lookup: CDR1 SGHVS, CDR2 FQNEAQ. This CDR3 has 12 amino acids. The CDR3 region has the DNA TGTGCCAGCAGCCCCACAGGGGGCGACGCTTTCTTT. It codes for CASSPTGGDAFF.

This clone occurred many times. The genes are TRBV12-5 and TRBJ1-3, with unresolved D. CDR1 and CDR2 (germline): LGHNT, FRNRAP. This CDR3 is 12 amino acids long. Trimming took 2 bases from V and 4 from J, leaving 3 bases between them. CDR3 loop: CASGLTGNTIYF. The CDR3 nucleotides read TGTGCTAGTGGTTTGACAGGAAACACCATATATTTT.

The chain has TRBV7-9 and TRBJ2-5, with 9 bases matching TRBD1. The junction had 3 bases not matched to a gene; V was cut back by 3 bases and J by 4 bases. The CDR3 runs to 14 residues. The germline gives CDR1 SEHNR, CDR2 FQNEAQ (reference sequence). Here the CDR3 DNA reads TGTGCCAGCAGCTTCTTGGGACAGGGAGAGACCCAGTACTTC. Encoded protein: CASSFLGQGETQYF.

V usage is TRBV6-4 and J usage is TRBJ1-5, with TRBD1 matching 7 bases. CDR1 is MRHNA, CDR2 SNTAGT, per germline. After removal of 8 bases from V and 1 base from J, the junction contained 8 bases not matched to a gene. This CDR3 spans 15 amino acids. Written as DNA, the CDR3 is TGTGCCAGCTCGGCGGCAGGGGGAAGCAATCAGCCCCAGCATTTT. Translated, it gives CASSAAGGSNQPQHF.

The DNA of the CDR3 is TGTGCCAGCAGCGGAGGGGCAGGAAACACCATATATTTT. Its translation: CASSGGAGNTIYF. The rearrangement joins TRBV2 to TRBJ1-3, with a weak D call TRBD1 (5 bases). Trimming pared 6 bases from V and 4 bases from J, leaving 10 bases between. Looked up from germline, CDR1 is SNHLY and CDR2 is FYNNEI. The CDR3 runs 13 residues.

The chain employs TRBV12-3 or TRBV12-4 and TRBJ2-1; no definite D call. Trimming removed 5 bases from V and 9 bases from J, with 8 bases in between. The CDR3 spans 11 residues. The CDR3 sequence is CASSATGEQFF. DNA for the CDR3: TGTGCCAGCAGTGCTACGGGTGAGCAGTTCTTC.

The chain carries TRBV24-1 and TRBJ1-1, with 7 positions matching TRBD1. Germline lookup yields CDR1 KGHDR and CDR2 SFDVKD. CDR3 length equals 14 residues. J lost 4 bases, V lost 3 bases, and 4 bases had no gene match. The CDR3 loop is CATSDRSGGTEAFF. In DNA, the CDR3 is TGTGCCACCAGTGATCGGTCAGGGGGCACTGAAGCTTTCTTT.

The chain links TRBV29-1 to TRBJ2-7, with 8 bases fitting TRBD2. The V and J ends lost 7 bases and 0 bases, in that order; junction bases with no gene match: 17. Germline-derived CDR1 and CDR2 are SQVTM and ANQGSEA. The CDR3 is made up of 17 amino acids. The CDR3 here is CSARGPTSGLSSYEQYF. As DNA, the CDR3 is TGCAGCGCCCGTGGACCAACTAGCGGTCTAAGCTCCTACGAGCAGTACTTC.

The rearrangement links TRBV4-1 to TRBJ1-2; D is possibly TRBD1 (5 bases). V was trimmed by 0 bases and J by 0 bases, leaving 11 bases between them. The CDR3 totals 16 residues. Germline V gene sequence: CDR1 MGHRA, CDR2 YSYEKL. CDR3 nucleotides: TGCGCCAGCAGCCAAGATGACGACAGCGCTAACTATGGCTACACCTTC. Translating gives CASSQDDDSANYGYTF.

The V call is TRBV6-5, the J call TRBJ1-3; a possible D gene is TRBD1 (6 bases). Germline V gene lookup returns CDR1 MNHEY and CDR2 SVGAGI. The CDR3 length is 15 residues. Trimming pared 2 bases from V and 3 bases from J, leaving 11 bases between. The CDR3 spells CASSYGGALGNTIYF. For the CDR3, the DNA is TGTGCCAGCAGTTACGGGGGGGCGCTTGGAAACACCATATATTTT.

The chain couples TRBV24-1 to TRBJ1-1, with D possibly TRBD1 on 5 matching bases. The CDR3 has 15 amino acids. V lost 5 bases and J 0 bases, leaving 12 bases between the germline ends. In germline, CDR1 is KGHDR, CDR2 SFDVKD. CDR3 sequence (DNA): TGTGCCACCAGTGCTCACCCGGACATGAACACTGAAGCTTTCTTT. Protein product: CATSAHPDMNTEAFF.